The clone carrying this T cell receptor beta chain was detected once. The record originates from a study of CD8 T cells in Susac syndrome. Reverse transcription of roughly 0.5 to 1 ug RNA used random hexamers. TCRdb reprocessed the immunoSEQ multiplex PCR reads with MiXCR, giving one entry per CDR3 protein. The table has 95,000 to 150,000 distinct CDR3 sequences, around 96% seen once; the top ten hold roughly 0.14%. Germline V gene lookup returns CDR1 LNHNV and CDR2 YYDKDF (reference sequence). The CDR3 has 14 amino acids. V shed 0 bases and J shed 5 bases, with 7 bases lying between them. The sequence derives from a human donor with Susac syndrome. The chain combines TRBV15 with TRBJ2-2; TRBD1 is a possible D gene (6 bases). Input material: CD4+ T cells from PBMCs. The CDR3 DNA is TGTGCCACCAGCAGAGATAGGGGGACCGGGGAGCTGTTTTTT. Translating it yields CATSRDRGTGELFF.